This T cell receptor (beta chain) comes out of a study of cytomegalovirus exposure and HLA in healthy donors. As for the study in general: The approximately 120 validation repertoires, a later analysis reported, used the same platform as the approximately 670 first-cohort repertoires.

Concerning this clone itself: Its target is unknown.

Only in-frame clones appear in the TCRdb table, and some are missing; sequencing was by immunoSEQ multiplex PCR. The sample lists under 350,000 clones, about 86% occurring once. The CDR3 sequence is 13 residues long. Per the germline V gene, CDR1 is SGHRS and CDR2 is YFSETQ. V was pared by 4 bases and J by 8 bases, with 15 bases between. Study-level results: Some TCR beta chains (roughly 160 of them) were listed as cytomegalovirus-associated. Testing in vitro showed three CMV-associated chains specific for CMV antigens.

This chain links TRBV5-1 with TRBJ1-2; possible D gene TRBD1, 5 bases. The TCR sequence derives from a woman aged 18 to 35 in good health and CMV-seronegative. The specimen was PBMCs. This CDR3 is CASSQAQGGGYTF. CDR3 nucleotide sequence: TGCGCCAGCAGCCAGGCGCAGGGAGGAGGCTACACCTTC.